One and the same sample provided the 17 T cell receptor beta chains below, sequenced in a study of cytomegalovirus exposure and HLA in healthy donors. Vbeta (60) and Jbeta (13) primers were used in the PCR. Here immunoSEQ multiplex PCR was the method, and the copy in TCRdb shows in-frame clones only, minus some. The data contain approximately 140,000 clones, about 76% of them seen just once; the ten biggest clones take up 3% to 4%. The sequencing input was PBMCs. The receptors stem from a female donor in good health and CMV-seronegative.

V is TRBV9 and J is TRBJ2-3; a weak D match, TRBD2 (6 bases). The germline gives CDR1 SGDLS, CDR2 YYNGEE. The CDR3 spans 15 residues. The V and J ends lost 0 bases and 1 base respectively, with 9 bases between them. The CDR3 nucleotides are TGTGCCAGCAGCGTAGTTGGCGGGGGCACAGATACGCAGTATTTT. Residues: CASSVVGGGTDTQYF.

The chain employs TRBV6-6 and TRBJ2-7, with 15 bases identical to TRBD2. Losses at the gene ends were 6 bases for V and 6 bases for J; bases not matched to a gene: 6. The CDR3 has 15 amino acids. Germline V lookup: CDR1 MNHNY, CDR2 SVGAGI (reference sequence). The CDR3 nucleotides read TGTGCCAGCAGATCCCCGGGACTAGCGGGAGGCGAGCAGTACTTC. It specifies CASRSPGLAGGEQYF.

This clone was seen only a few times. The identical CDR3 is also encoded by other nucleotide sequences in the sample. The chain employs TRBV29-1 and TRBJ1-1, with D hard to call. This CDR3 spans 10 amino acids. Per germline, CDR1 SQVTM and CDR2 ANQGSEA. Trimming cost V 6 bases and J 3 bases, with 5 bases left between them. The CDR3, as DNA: TGCAGCGTCCGGGACACTGAAGCTTTCTTT. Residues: CSVRDTEAFF.

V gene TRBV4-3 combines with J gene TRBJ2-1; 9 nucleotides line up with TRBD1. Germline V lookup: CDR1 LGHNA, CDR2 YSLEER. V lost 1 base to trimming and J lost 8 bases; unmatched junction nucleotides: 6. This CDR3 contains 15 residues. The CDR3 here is CASSQGDREADEQFF. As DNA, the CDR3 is TGCGCCAGCAGCCAAGGGGACAGGGAGGCAGATGAGCAGTTCTTC.

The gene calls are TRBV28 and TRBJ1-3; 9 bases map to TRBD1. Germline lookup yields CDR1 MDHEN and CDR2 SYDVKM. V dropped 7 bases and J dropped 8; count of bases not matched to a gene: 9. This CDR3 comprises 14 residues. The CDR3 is CASTLDRGTDTIYF. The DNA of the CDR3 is TGTGCCAGCACCTTGGACAGGGGAACAGACACCATATATTTT.

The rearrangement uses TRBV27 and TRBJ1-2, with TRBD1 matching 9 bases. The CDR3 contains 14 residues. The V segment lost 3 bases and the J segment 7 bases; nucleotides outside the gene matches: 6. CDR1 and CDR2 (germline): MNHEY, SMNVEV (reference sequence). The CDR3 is CASSLIGTGIGYTF. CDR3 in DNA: TGTGCCAGCAGTTTGATCGGGACAGGGATTGGCTACACCTTC.

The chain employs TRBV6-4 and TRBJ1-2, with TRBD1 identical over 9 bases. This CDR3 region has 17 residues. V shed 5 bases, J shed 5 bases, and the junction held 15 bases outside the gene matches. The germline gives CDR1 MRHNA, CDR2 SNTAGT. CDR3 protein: CASSFRTGVSGVYGYTF. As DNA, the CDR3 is TGTGCCAGCAGTTTTCGGACAGGGGTGAGTGGTGTGTATGGCTACACCTTC.

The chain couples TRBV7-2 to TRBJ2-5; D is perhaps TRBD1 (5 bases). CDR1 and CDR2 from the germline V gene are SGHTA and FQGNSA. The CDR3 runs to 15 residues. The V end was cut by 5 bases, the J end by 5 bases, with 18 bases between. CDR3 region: CASSPQTGHRETQYF. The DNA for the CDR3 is TGTGCCAGCAGCCCACAGACCGGACACAGGGAGACCCAGTACTTC.

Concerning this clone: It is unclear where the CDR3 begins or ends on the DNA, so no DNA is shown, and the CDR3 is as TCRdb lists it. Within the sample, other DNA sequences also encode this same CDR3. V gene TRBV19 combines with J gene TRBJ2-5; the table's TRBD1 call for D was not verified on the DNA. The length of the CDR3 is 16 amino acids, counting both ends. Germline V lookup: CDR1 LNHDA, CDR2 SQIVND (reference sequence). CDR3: CASRTQGAVLGETQYF.

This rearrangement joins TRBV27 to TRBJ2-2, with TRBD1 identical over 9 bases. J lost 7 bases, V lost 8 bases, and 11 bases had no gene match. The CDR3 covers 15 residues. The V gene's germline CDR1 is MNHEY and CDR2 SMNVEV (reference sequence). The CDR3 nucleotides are TGTGCCAGCGGTATGACAGGGGGTTTAGTCGGGGAGCTGTTTTTT. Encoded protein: CASGMTGGLVGELFF.

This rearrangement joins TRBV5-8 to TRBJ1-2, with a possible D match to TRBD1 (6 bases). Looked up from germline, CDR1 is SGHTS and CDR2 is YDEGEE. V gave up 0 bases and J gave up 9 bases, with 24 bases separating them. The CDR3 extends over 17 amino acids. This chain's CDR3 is CASSLVVTGPTGSSYTF. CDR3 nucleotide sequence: TGTGCCAGCAGCTTGGTGGTGACAGGCCCGACGGGATCGAGCTACACCTTC. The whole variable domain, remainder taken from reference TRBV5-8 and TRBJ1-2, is EAGVTQSPTHLIKTRGQQATLRCSPISGHTSVYWYQQALGLGLQFLLWYDEGEERNRGNFPPRFSGRQFPNYSSELNVNALELEDSALYLCASSLVVTGPTGSSYTFGSGTRLTVV.

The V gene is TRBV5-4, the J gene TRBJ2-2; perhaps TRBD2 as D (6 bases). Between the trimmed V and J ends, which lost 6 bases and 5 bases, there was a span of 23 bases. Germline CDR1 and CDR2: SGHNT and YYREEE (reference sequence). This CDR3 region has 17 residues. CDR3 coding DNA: TGTGCCAGCACCACCTACGGAGAGGCGGGAAGTACCGGGGAGCTGTTTTTT. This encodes CASTTYGEAGSTGELFF.

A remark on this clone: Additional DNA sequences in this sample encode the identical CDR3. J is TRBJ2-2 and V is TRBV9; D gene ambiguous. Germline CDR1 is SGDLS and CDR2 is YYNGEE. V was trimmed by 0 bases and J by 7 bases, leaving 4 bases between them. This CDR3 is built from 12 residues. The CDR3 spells CASSVGSGELFF. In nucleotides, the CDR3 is TGTGCCAGCAGCGTAGGCAGCGGGGAGCTGTTTTTT.

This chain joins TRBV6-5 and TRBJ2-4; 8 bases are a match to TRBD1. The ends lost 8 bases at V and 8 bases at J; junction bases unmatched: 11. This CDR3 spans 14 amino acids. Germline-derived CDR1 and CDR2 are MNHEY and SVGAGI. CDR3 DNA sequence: TGTGCCAGCGGAAATCCGGACAGGGCCGACATTCAGTACTTC. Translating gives CASGNPDRADIQYF.

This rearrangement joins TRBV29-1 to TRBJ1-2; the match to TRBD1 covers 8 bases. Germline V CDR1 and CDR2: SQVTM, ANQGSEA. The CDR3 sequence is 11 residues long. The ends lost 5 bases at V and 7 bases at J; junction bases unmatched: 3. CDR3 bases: TGCAGCGTTCGGACAGGGACTGGCTACACCTTC. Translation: CSVRTGTGYTF.

Written as DNA, the CDR3 is TGCGCCAGCAGCTTGGGCGAACAGTACAATGAGCAGTTCTTC. This translates into CASSLGEQYNEQFF. The rearrangement links TRBV5-1 to TRBJ2-1; D not resolved. Germline CDR1 SGHRS, CDR2 YFSETQ. Trimming shortened V by 0 bases and J by 4 bases, and 8 bases separated the two germline ends. The CDR3 loop spans 14 amino acids.

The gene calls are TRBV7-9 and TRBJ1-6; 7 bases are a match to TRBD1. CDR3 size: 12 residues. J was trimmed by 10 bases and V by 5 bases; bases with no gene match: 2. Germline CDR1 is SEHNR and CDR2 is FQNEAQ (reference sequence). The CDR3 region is CASSPGGSPLHF. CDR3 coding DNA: TGTGCCAGCAGCCCAGGGGGATCACCCCTCCACTTT. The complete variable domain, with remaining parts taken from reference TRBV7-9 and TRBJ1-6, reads DTGVSQNPRHKITKRGQNVTFRCDPISEHNRLYWYRQTLGQGPEFLTYFQNEAQLEKSRLLSDRFSAERPKGSFSTLEIQRTEQGDSAMYLCASSPGGSPLHFGNGTRLTVT.